The sequence of this T cell receptor (beta chain) was determined in a study of T-cell memory formation after mild COVID-19. This clonotype was seen at least ten times. The antigen is unknown. TCRdb ran MiXCR on the 5' RACE reads and lists one entry per CDR3 protein. The sample consists of about 45,000 distinct CDR3 sequences, 8.5% to 10% of them appearing once. Study-wide results and limits: Still unconfirmed is whether the second-wave clones peaking on day 37 recognized SARS-CoV-2. There were some responding clones in pre-infection memory, which suggested that cross-reactive memory had joined.

The sequencing input was PBMCs or a T cell subset sorted from them (not recorded which). This clonotype was sampled from an adult woman who had mild COVID-19 (a few samples of this study predate the infection). Cell type and time point are not known.

DNA for the CDR3: TGCAGTGCTACTGAACCCAGGACTACTTTAAGGGATACGCAGTATTTT. It specifies CSATEPRTTLRDTQYF. The J gene is TRBJ2-3, the V gene TRBV20-1; possibly TRBD2 for D (6 bases). Germline V gene data show CDR1 as DFQATT and CDR2 as SNEGSKA (reference sequence). The V gene lost 4 bases and the J gene lost 6 bases, with 23 bases spanning the gap. This CDR3 spans 16 amino acids.